A single sample gave rise to the 28 T cell receptor beta chains below, sequenced in a study of post-analysis software for immune sequencing data. Findings of the study overall: Five TRBV segments occurring more often in patients than controls included TRBV5-6, TRBV5-1 and TRBV20-1.

What these receptors recognize is not known. Prepared libraries of TCR beta cDNA carried unique molecular identifiers. TCRdb itself ran the PCR reads through MiXCR, one entry per CDR3 protein. The repertoire consists of about 430,000 distinct CDR3 sequences, with approximately 38% occurring once and the leading ten covering approximately 7.6%. The sequencing input was blood. The receptors shown here come from a girl aged 2-10 years with multiple sclerosis.

The rearrangement uses TRBV2 and TRBJ1-2, with 8 bases aligning to TRBD1. This CDR3 is 16 amino acids long. Germline-derived CDR1 and CDR2 are SNHLY and FYNNEI. V shed 4 bases, J shed 3 bases, and the junction held 10 bases outside the gene matches. As DNA, the CDR3 is TGTGCCAGCAGTGGGGACAGGCCCGGACCCGACTATGGCTACACCTTC. It is translated as CASSGDRPGPDYGYTF.

This clonotype was counted between two and nine times. The chain combines TRBV11-2 with TRBJ2-1; D is unresolved. This CDR3 spans 13 amino acids. CDR1 is SGHAT, CDR2 FQNNGV, per germline. V was cut by 2 bases and J by 5 bases, with 7 bases left in between. Here the CDR3 reads CASSLLIHNEQFF. The CDR3 nucleotides read TGTGCCAGCAGCTTACTGATCCACAATGAGCAGTTCTTC.

This chain uses TRBV6-5 with TRBJ2-7; D uncertain. The CDR3 has 14 residues. Trimming took 2 bases from V and 2 from J, leaving 10 bases between them. The germline V gene has CDR1 MNHEY and CDR2 SVGAGI. The CDR3 is CASSYADGAYEQYF. CDR3 in DNA: TGTGCCAGCAGTTACGCCGACGGTGCCTACGAGCAGTACTTC.

This clonotype appeared a few times. One end of the junction fails to match germline, which may point to a read error. The V gene is TRBV27, the J gene TRBJ1-6; D might be TRBD1 (5 bases). The CDR3 covers 16 residues. The V gene's germline CDR1 is MNHEY and CDR2 SMNVEV (reference sequence). CDR3 region: CASSRQGVSFNSPLHF. CDR3 DNA sequence: TGTGCCAGCAGTCGACAAGGGGTCTCCTTTAATTCACCCCTCCACTTT.

J is TRBJ1-4 and V is TRBV4-2; 8 bases fit TRBD1. CDR1 and CDR2 from the germline V gene are LGHNA and YNFKEQ. There are 14 residues in the CDR3. With V trimmed by 7 bases and J by 4 bases, 5 bases remained unmatched. The CDR3 region is CASTPGQVNEKLFF. The CDR3, as DNA: TGTGCCAGCACCCCGGGACAGGTTAATGAAAAACTGTTTTTT.

This clonotype was seen a handful of times. CDR3 amino acids: CASSAGMTVNEKLFF. CDR3 in DNA: TGTGCCAGCAGCGCGGGGATGACAGTTAATGAAAAACTGTTTTTT. V usage is TRBV9 and J usage is TRBJ1-4; tentatively, D is TRBD1 (5 bases). The V and J ends lost 3 bases and 4 bases respectively, with 13 bases between them. The CDR3 sequence is 15 residues long. Germline V CDR1 and CDR2: SGDLS, YYNGEE.

V is TRBV2 and J is TRBJ2-2; D unresolved. This CDR3 spans 15 amino acids. The germline V and J ends were trimmed by 7 bases and 4 bases, with 16 bases remaining between them. Germline-derived CDR1 and CDR2 are SNHLY and FYNNEI. The CDR3 region has the DNA TGTGCCAGCATAGGGCAGGCGCCGACCACCGGGGAGCTGTTTTTT. Translating it yields CASIGQAPTTGELFF.

The gene calls are TRBV12-3 or TRBV12-4 and TRBJ2-1; TRBD2 aligns across 15 bases. The CDR3 runs 16 residues. V gave up 7 bases and J gave up 5 bases; unmatched junction bases: 6. In DNA form, the CDR3 reads TGTGCCAGCACACCGGGACTAGCGGGGGGTAACAATGAGCAGTTCTTC. Its protein is CASTPGLAGGNNEQFF.

This chain connects TRBV4-3 to TRBJ1-2; D remains unclear. The CDR3 totals 14 residues. The germline V and J ends were trimmed by 2 bases and 5 bases, with 12 bases remaining between them. CDR1 is LGHNA, CDR2 YSLEER, per germline. The CDR3 sequence: CASSQMGDLYGYTF. The CDR3 DNA is TGCGCCAGCAGCCAAATGGGAGACCTTTATGGCTACACCTTC.

The rearrangement uses TRBV12-3 or TRBV12-4 and TRBJ2-3; 9 bases align to TRBD2. Germline trimming cut 4 bases from V and 4 bases from J; bases unmatched to any gene: 12. The CDR3 is 17 residues long. In nucleotides, the CDR3 is TGTGCCAGCAGTTCGACCCCCAGCGGGGGGAGCTCAGATACGCAGTATTTT. The encoded protein is CASSSTPSGGSSDTQYF.

This clonotype was seen a handful of times. This chain links TRBV10-3 with TRBJ2-7, with a weak D call TRBD1 (6 bases). The V and J ends lost 5 bases and 3 bases respectively, with 8 bases between them. The CDR3 spans 12 residues. CDR1 is ENHRY and CDR2 is SYGVKD in the germline V gene. DNA for the CDR3: TGTGCCATCAGTCCGGACAGCTACGAGCAGTACTTC. This gives the protein CAISPDSYEQYF.

For this clonotype: The germline gene is not matched at one end of the junction; a read error may be the cause. The chain links TRBV6-6 to TRBJ1-4; unclear D gene. CDR1 is MNHNY, CDR2 SVGAGI, per germline (reference sequence). This CDR3 comprises 13 residues. CDR3 nucleotide sequence: TGTGCCAGCAGCCGCCAAGCGGAAGAAAAGCTGTTTTTT. Protein: CASSRQAEEKLFF.

In this sample, this clonotype turned up many times. DNA for the CDR3: TGCGCCAGCAGCCATGGACCGGGAACCTTGAACACTGAAGCTTTCTTT. Translated, it gives CASSHGPGTLNTEAFF. V usage is TRBV5-1 and J usage is TRBJ1-1; D is undetermined. This CDR3 contains 16 residues. V lost 4 bases, J lost 0 bases, and 16 bases lay in between. CDR1 and CDR2 from the germline V gene are SGHRS and YFSETQ.

This clonotype has only a few counts. V usage is TRBV20-1 and J usage is TRBJ2-2; 14 bases line up with TRBD2. Germline values: CDR1 DFQATT, CDR2 SNEGSKA (reference sequence). V dropped 5 bases and J dropped 8; count of bases not matched to a gene: 7. The CDR3 runs 15 residues. The CDR3 nucleotides are TGCAGTGCTGGGGGACTAGCGGGAGCTAAAGGGGAGCTGTTTTTT. This sequence encodes CSAGGLAGAKGELFF.

This chain uses TRBV4-1 with TRBJ1-1; D call uncertain. There are 15 residues in the CDR3. Trimming pared 2 bases from V and 2 bases from J, leaving 12 bases between. Per the germline V gene, CDR1 is MGHRA and CDR2 is YSYEKL. The CDR3 here is CASSQREGVNTEAFF. The DNA for the CDR3 is TGCGCCAGCAGCCAAAGAGAGGGCGTAAACACTGAAGCTTTCTTT.

The chain recombines TRBV18 with TRBJ2-1; D is uncertain. Germline V gene sequence: CDR1 KGHSH, CDR2 LQKENI. The germline V and J ends were trimmed by 0 bases and 9 bases, with 6 bases remaining between them. This CDR3 is built from 12 residues. The CDR3 coding sequence is TGTGCCAGCTCACCACCTGGGCCTGAGCAGTTCTTC. Translating gives CASSPPGPEQFF.

This chain joins TRBV27 and TRBJ2-5; D uncertain. There are 14 residues in the CDR3. V was clipped by 6 bases and J by 5 bases, with 16 bases between them. The germline V gene encodes CDR1 MNHEY and CDR2 SMNVEV (reference sequence). The DNA of the CDR3 is TGTGCCAGCAGCACTCAGGTCGCGAGGGAGACCCAGTACTTC. Its translation is CASSTQVARETQYF.

There are a few counts of this clonotype. The chain links TRBV2 to TRBJ2-1; 7 positions match TRBD1. The CDR3 sequence is 13 residues long. J gave up 7 bases and V 6 bases, and 6 bases lay outside the gene matches. The V gene's germline CDR1 is SNHLY and CDR2 FYNNEI. This CDR3 reads CASRTGSGNEQFF. CDR3 in DNA: TGTGCCAGCAGGACAGGGTCTGGTAATGAGCAGTTCTTC.

This clonotype was seen more than once but under ten times. The chain employs TRBV24-1 and TRBJ2-1; D is unresolved. CDR3 size: 14 residues. Germline V lookup: CDR1 KGHDR, CDR2 SFDVKD. V was shortened by 3 bases and J by 3 bases, with 8 bases between the two germline ends. CDR3 loop: CATSDRNSYNEQFF. The DNA of the CDR3 is TGTGCCACCAGTGATCGAAACAGCTACAATGAGCAGTTCTTC.

This clonotype was detected many times. CDR3 in DNA: TGCGCCAGCAGCCAAGACACCAGAAGCCAAAACATTCAGTACTTC. It is translated as CASSQDTRSQNIQYF. The V call is TRBV4-3, the J call TRBJ2-4; D not certain. Germline V gene lookup returns CDR1 LGHNA and CDR2 YSLEER. The CDR3 runs 15 residues. Trimming removed 0 bases from V and 5 bases from J, with 11 bases in between.

The chain has TRBV28 and TRBJ1-6; 8 bases agree with TRBD1. V lost 5 bases and J lost 6; bases outside the gene matches: 18. The CDR3 runs 19 residues. From germline, CDR1 is MDHEN and CDR2 SYDVKM. For the CDR3, the DNA is TGTGCCAGCAGTCCCCCGGGACAGGCCCTCGACATCATTAATTCACCCCTCCACTTT. Its translation is CASSPPGQALDIINSPLHF.

This clonotype was seen only a few times. The chain links TRBV6-5 to TRBJ2-1; TRBD2 matches at 7 bases. Germline V gene data show CDR1 as MNHEY and CDR2 as SVGAGI. This CDR3 spans 16 amino acids. Germline trimming cut 1 base from V and 2 bases from J; bases unmatched to any gene: 5. The CDR3 sequence: CASSYFSGRAYNEQFF. DNA for the CDR3: TGTGCCAGCAGTTACTTTAGCGGGCGCGCCTACAATGAGCAGTTCTTC.

Comment on this clonotype: The junction and the germline gene differ at one end; a read error may be behind it. The J gene is TRBJ2-6, the V gene TRBV29-1; D perhaps matches TRBD2 (6 bases). The CDR3 runs to 16 residues. The germline gives CDR1 SQVTM, CDR2 ANQGSEA. The CDR3 nucleotides are TGCAGCGCTGGCCGGGACTCAAGCTCTGGGGCCAACGTCCGGACTTTC. Translated, it gives CSAGRDSSSGANVRTF.

The chain is built from TRBV28 and TRBJ2-1; TRBD2 aligns across 7 bases. Germline-derived CDR1 and CDR2 are MDHEN and SYDVKM. The CDR3 is 15 residues long. The V gene end was trimmed by 2 bases and the J gene end by 4 bases; junction bases not matched to a gene: 5. CDR3 nucleotide sequence: TGTGCCAGCAGTTTAAGGCAGGGAGGGTACAATGAGCAGTTCTTC. Residues: CASSLRQGGYNEQFF. The variable domain in full, completed from reference TRBV28 and TRBJ2-1, reads DVKVTQSSRYLVKRTGEKVFLECVQDMDHENMFWYRQDPGLGLRLIYFSYDVKMKEKGDIPEGYSVSREKKERFSLILESASTNQTSMYLCASSLRQGGYNEQFFGPGTRLTVL.

The chain uses TRBV5-1 and TRBJ2-5, with 10 nucleotides matching TRBD1. V gave up 2 bases and J gave up 3 bases; unmatched junction bases: 4. The CDR3 sequence is 15 residues long. Germline V gene sequence: CDR1 SGHRS, CDR2 YFSETQ. CDR3 DNA: TGCGCCAGCAGCTTTCCCGGGACAGGGGAAGAGACCCAGTACTTC. Amino acid sequence: CASSFPGTGEETQYF.

As to this clonotype: One end of the junction fails to match germline, which may point to a read error. The genes are TRBV12-3 or TRBV12-4 and TRBJ2-1; no definite D call. CDR3 length equals 13 residues. The CDR3 nucleotides are TGTGCCAGCAGCTTAGGCCAGCATCGGGAGCAGTTCTTC. It codes for CASSLGQHREQFF.

This clonotype was seen a handful of times. The V gene is TRBV20-1, the J gene TRBJ2-5; no reliable D call. The CDR3 length is 14 residues. Germline assignment: CDR1 DFQATT and CDR2 SNEGSKA (reference sequence). V was cut by 0 bases and J by 1 base, with 9 bases left in between. CDR3 amino acids: CSARDLRLQETQYF. CDR3 sequence (DNA): TGCAGTGCTAGAGATCTAAGGCTCCAAGAGACCCAGTACTTC.

There are a few counts of this clonotype. This rearrangement joins TRBV15 to TRBJ2-5, with D possibly TRBD1 on 6 matching bases. CDR1 and CDR2 from the germline V gene are LNHNV and YYDKDF (reference sequence). V gave up 4 bases and J gave up 0 bases, with 12 bases separating them. The CDR3 has 15 amino acids. The CDR3 here is CATSTVRTDQETQYF. Here the CDR3 DNA reads TGTGCCACCAGCACCGTTCGGACAGACCAAGAGACCCAGTACTTC.